The rows below give T cell receptor beta chains drawn from one sample of a study of tumor-infiltrating lymphocytes in oesophageal squamous cell carcinoma. TCRdb re-derived calls from the PCR reads in MiXCR, one entry per CDR3 protein. The table shows about 20,000 distinct CDR3 sequences, with 40% occurring only once. Sequencing input: blood. Receptor source: a male donor with esophageal squamous cell carcinoma. Each CDR3 is given with its conserved first and last residue. Fields, in order: V gene, clone size, D gene, J gene, CDR3 length, CDR3 DNA, CDR3 protein. The D gene is left open where the match is weak. Expanded clones are given a class, and other clones once, few, many or no size at all.

V: TRBV6-1
size: many
D: .
J: TRBJ2-7
length: 13
DNA: TGTGCCAGCGTTCCGGGACAAGCCTACGAGCAGTACTTC
CDR3: CASVPGQAYEQYF

V: TRBV11-2
size: few
D: TRBD2
J: TRBJ2-1
length: 16
DNA: TGTGCCAGCAGCTTAGTTGCGGGAGTTTCCTACAATGAGCAGTTCTTC
CDR3: CASSLVAGVSYNEQFF

V: TRBV18
size: many
D: .
J: TRBJ1-5
length: 14
DNA: TGTGCCAGCTCACCATATGGGGGAAATCAGCCCCAGCATTTT
CDR3: CASSPYGGNQPQHF

V: TRBV6-1
size: .
D: .
J: TRBJ2-1
length: 17
DNA: TGTGCCAGCAACATACCTACTTTAGACAGCTCCTACAATGAGCAGTTCTTC
CDR3: CASNIPTLDSSYNEQFF

V: TRBV30
size: .
D: TRBD1
J: TRBJ1-5
length: 14
DNA: TGTGCCTGGAGCGCAGGGGGCGGCAATCAGCCCCAGCATTTT
CDR3: CAWSAGGGNQPQHF

V: TRBV27
size: .
D: TRBD2
J: TRBJ2-7
length: 14
DNA: TGTGCCAGCAGTTTCCGGGACTACTCCTACGAGCAGTACTTC
CDR3: CASSFRDYSYEQYF

V: TRBV5-1
size: few
D: TRBD1
J: TRBJ2-2
length: 16
DNA: TGCGCCAGCAGCCCCCTGAACAGGGGAAGCGCCGGGGAGCTGTTTTTT
CDR3: CASSPLNRGSAGELFF

V: TRBV15
size: .
D: .
J: TRBJ2-3
length: 15
DNA: TGTGCCACCAGCAGAGATGGGGACGGGTCAAATACGCAGTATTTT
CDR3: CATSRDGDGSNTQYF

V: TRBV4-2
size: many
D: .
J: TRBJ1-3
length: 15
DNA: TGTGCCAGCAGCCAAGACAGGCATTCTGGAAACACCATATATTTT
CDR3: CASSQDRHSGNTIYF

V: TRBV7-2
size: .
D: .
J: TRBJ2-5
length: 14
DNA: TGTGCCAGCAGCCGAGGGGGGGGGCGGGAGACCCAGTACTTC
CDR3: CASSRGGGRETQYF

V: TRBV24-1
size: .
D: TRBD2
J: TRBJ2-1
length: 17
DNA: TGTGCCACCAGTGATCCGGGAGGGGGAGGTGCCTACAATGAGCAGTTCTTC
CDR3: CATSDPGGGGAYNEQFF

V: TRBV7-8
size: medium-sized
D: TRBD2
J: TRBJ2-7
length: 14
DNA: TGTGCCAGCAGCTCACTAGCGGGAGCGGTCGAGCAGTACTTC
CDR3: CASSSLAGAVEQYF

V: TRBV3-1
size: many
D: TRBD1
J: TRBJ2-5
length: 17
DNA: TGTGCCAGCAGCCCCCGACAGGGGATAGGGAACCAAGAGACCCAGTACTTC
CDR3: CASSPRQGIGNQETQYF

V: TRBV7-6
size: few
D: TRBD1
J: TRBJ2-1
length: 16
DNA: TGTGCCAGCAGCTCTCGCCCCGACAGGGGGCGGGGTGAGCAGTTCTTC
CDR3: CASSSRPDRGRGEQFF

V: TRBV28
size: .
D: .
J: TRBJ1-1
length: 16
DNA: TGTGCCAGCAGTTTATCGGCAGGAACCATGAACACTGAAGCTTTCTTT
CDR3: CASSLSAGTMNTEAFF

V: TRBV12-3/TRBV12-4
size: .
D: .
J: TRBJ2-1
length: 14
DNA: TGTGCCAGCAGTTTCGAGCTTCCAGGAGATGAGCAGTTCTTC
CDR3: CASSFELPGDEQFF

V: TRBV7-2
size: .
D: .
J: TRBJ1-2
length: 15
DNA: TGTGCCAGCACTACAAGAGCGGGGGTCGACTATGGCTACACCTTC
CDR3: CASTTRAGVDYGYTF

V: TRBV7-2
size: .
D: .
J: TRBJ2-2
length: 14
DNA: TGTGCCAGCAGCTTACTAGCGTACACCGGGGAGCTGTTTTTT
CDR3: CASSLLAYTGELFF

V: TRBV11-3
size: medium-sized
D: TRBD1
J: TRBJ2-7
length: 14
DNA: TGTGCCAGCAGCCCGGGACAGGGTTTGGGGGAGCAGTACTTC
CDR3: CASSPGQGLGEQYF

V: TRBV6-1
size: .
D: .
J: TRBJ2-1
length: 12
DNA: TGTGCCAGCTGCCGCTTTGGGAATGAGCAGTTCTTC
CDR3: CASCRFGNEQFF

V: TRBV12-3/TRBV12-4
size: many
D: .
J: TRBJ1-6
length: 13
DNA: TGTGCCAGCAGTACCCAGGGTCGGTCACCCCTCCACTTT
CDR3: CASSTQGRSPLHF

V: TRBV6-1
size: .
D: .
J: TRBJ2-1
length: 15
DNA: TGTGCCAGCACCCTACAGGGAGAGTCCTACAATGAGCAGTTCTTC
CDR3: CASTLQGESYNEQFF

V: TRBV4-1
size: few
D: .
J: TRBJ1-3
length: 18
DNA: TGCGCCAGCAGCCAAGATTCCACAGGGAGTTACTCTGGAAACACCATATATTTT
CDR3: CASSQDSTGSYSGNTIYF

V: TRBV7-2
size: .
D: .
J: TRBJ2-4
length: 15
DNA: TGTGCCAGCAGCTTAGCTCAGGGTTGGTACAATGAGCAGTACTTC
CDR3: CASSLAQGWYNEQYF

V: TRBV7-3
size: .
D: TRBD2
J: TRBJ2-5
length: 14
DNA: TGTGCCAGCAGCTTAACTGGGAGGGGCGAGACCCAGTACTTC
CDR3: CASSLTGRGETQYF

V: TRBV12-2
size: .
D: .
J: TRBJ2-3
length: 13
DNA: TGTGTATTGGGGACCCCGAGCACAGATACGCAGTATTTT
CDR3: CVLGTPSTDTQYF

V: TRBV6-1
size: .
D: TRBD1
J: TRBJ1-4
length: 14
DNA: TGTGCCAGCAGGAACAGGGGTTACGTTGAAAAACTGTTTTTT
CDR3: CASRNRGYVEKLFF

V: TRBV12-3/TRBV12-4
size: many
D: .
J: TRBJ2-7
length: 12
DNA: TGTGCCAGCCGGGGGCCCTCCTACGAGCAGTACTTC
CDR3: CASRGPSYEQYF

V: TRBV7-9
size: .
D: TRBD1
J: TRBJ1-2
length: 13
DNA: TGTGCCAGCGGGGACAGTTCGGGCTATGGCTACACCTTC
CDR3: CASGDSSGYGYTF

V: TRBV7-9
size: .
D: TRBD2
J: TRBJ2-1
length: 16
DNA: TGTGCCAGCAGCCCGAGTAGCGGGAGGGCCAAGAATGAGCAGTTCTTC
CDR3: CASSPSSGRAKNEQFF

V: TRBV6-4
size: many
D: .
J: TRBJ2-3
length: 13
DNA: TGTGCCAGCAGTGACTCGGGGGCTGATACGCAGTATTTT
CDR3: CASSDSGADTQYF

V: TRBV28
size: many
D: .
J: TRBJ1-5
length: 14
DNA: TGTGCCAGCAGTATTAGACGGGGGATTCAGCCCCAGCATTTT
CDR3: CASSIRRGIQPQHF

V: TRBV24-1
size: .
D: .
J: TRBJ2-3
length: 14
DNA: TGTGCCACCAGTGGCAGGCAGGCTACAGATACGCAGTATTTT
CDR3: CATSGRQATDTQYF

V: TRBV7-8
size: .
D: TRBD1
J: TRBJ2-7
length: 16
DNA: TGTGCCAGCAGCTTAGAAGCCTTGGACAGGGGTTACGAGCAGTACTTC
CDR3: CASSLEALDRGYEQYF

V: TRBV7-6
size: .
D: TRBD2
J: TRBJ2-1
length: 16
DNA: TGTGCCAGCAGCTTACAAGCGGGGAGAGGTAGGAATGAGCAGTTCTTC
CDR3: CASSLQAGRGRNEQFF

V: TRBV7-2
size: few
D: TRBD2
J: TRBJ2-7
length: 16
DNA: TGTGCCAGCAGCTTAGCGGGCGGGAGGGTCCTATACGAGCAGTACTTC
CDR3: CASSLAGGRVLYEQYF

V: TRBV10-3
size: many
D: .
J: TRBJ2-3
length: 13
DNA: TGTGCCATCAGTGAGCCGGCCACAGATACGCAGTATTTT
CDR3: CAISEPATDTQYF

V: TRBV6-8
size: medium-sized
D: .
J: TRBJ2-1
length: 9
DNA: TGTGCCAGCTCCAATGAGCAGTTCTTC
CDR3: CASSNEQFF

V: TRBV7-6
size: .
D: .
J: TRBJ2-3
length: 13
DNA: TGTGCCAGCAGCTTAACAACGGGGTACGAGCAGTACTTT
CDR3: CASSLTTGYEQYF

V: TRBV15
size: few
D: TRBD1
J: TRBJ2-3
length: 16
DNA: TGTGCCACCAGCAGAGAACGGGGGACAGGGTCCTATACGCAGTATTTT
CDR3: CATSRERGTGSYTQYF

V: TRBV20-1
size: once
D: .
J: TRBJ1-2
length: 11
DNA: TGCAGTGCTAGTGGACACTATGGCTACACCTTC
CDR3: CSASGHYGYTF

V: TRBV28
size: many
D: .
J: TRBJ2-4
length: 14
DNA: TGTGCCAGCAGTCCCGGTTGGCTTCGTGGGGAGCAGTACTTC
CDR3: CASSPGWLRGEQYF

V: TRBV7-2
size: many
D: .
J: TRBJ1-1
length: 13
DNA: TGTGCCAGCAGCTTAGAGTTACTGGCTGAAGCTTTCTTT
CDR3: CASSLELLAEAFF

V: TRBV28
size: many
D: .
J: TRBJ1-2
length: 13
DNA: TGTGCCAGCAGTTTATTAGGAGGGTATGGCTACACCTTC
CDR3: CASSLLGGYGYTF

V: TRBV7-2
size: .
D: .
J: TRBJ2-7
length: 11
DNA: TGTGCCAGCAGCGCACAGTACGAGCAGTACTTC
CDR3: CASSAQYEQYF

V: TRBV12-3/TRBV12-4
size: few
D: TRBD2
J: TRBJ2-1
length: 15
DNA: TGTGCCAGCAGTTTACAAGCGGGAGGGCCGTATGAGCAGTTCTTC
CDR3: CASSLQAGGPYEQFF

V: TRBV5-1
size: many
D: .
J: TRBJ1-2
length: 14
DNA: TGCGCCAGCAGCCCCGAAAACGGTGCCTATGGCTACACCTTC
CDR3: CASSPENGAYGYTF

V: TRBV7-2
size: few
D: TRBD1
J: TRBJ2-7
length: 13
DNA: TGTGCCAGCAGCTTAGGGACAGGCTACGAGCAGTACTTC
CDR3: CASSLGTGYEQYF

V: TRBV28
size: .
D: TRBD1
J: TRBJ1-1
length: 15
DNA: TGTGCCAGCAGTTTAGCGAAAATAACAGGGGGCGAAGCTTTCTTT
CDR3: CASSLAKITGGEAFF

V: TRBV24-1
size: .
D: .
J: TRBJ2-7
length: 13
DNA: TGTGCCACCAGTCCCCCGCAGGGCTACGAGCAGTACTTC
CDR3: CATSPPQGYEQYF

V: TRBV5-1
size: many
D: TRBD1
J: TRBJ1-2
length: 14
DNA: TGCGCCAGCAGCCCGGCAGGGGGCGCCGGGGGCTACACCTTC
CDR3: CASSPAGGAGGYTF

V: TRBV5-1
size: many
D: TRBD2
J: TRBJ2-3
length: 16
DNA: TGCGCCAGCAGCTTTAATCGACTAGCGGGAGTAGATACGCAGTATTTT
CDR3: CASSFNRLAGVDTQYF

V: TRBV28
size: .
D: TRBD1
J: TRBJ2-6
length: 16
DNA: TGTGCCAGCAGACCGACAGGGTGGGTGGGGGCCAACGTCCTGACTTTC
CDR3: CASRPTGWVGANVLTF

V: TRBV25-1
size: .
D: .
J: TRBJ2-3
length: 13
DNA: TGTGCCAGCAGTGATGTAGCGTTCCGCACGCAGTATTTT
CDR3: CASSDVAFRTQYF

V: TRBV28
size: .
D: TRBD1
J: TRBJ1-6
length: 14
DNA: TGTGCCAGCAGTTTGCAGGGGGCGCCCTCACCCCTCCACTTT
CDR3: CASSLQGAPSPLHF

V: TRBV7-6
size: few
D: .
J: TRBJ1-1
length: 14
DNA: TGTGCCAGCAGCCCGACCGGACTTAACACTGAAGCTTTCTTT
CDR3: CASSPTGLNTEAFF

V: TRBV6-1
size: medium-sized
D: .
J: TRBJ1-2
length: 14
DNA: TGTGCCAGCACCGACGGCGGGGCAGGGTTTGGCTACACCTTC
CDR3: CASTDGGAGFGYTF

V: TRBV10-2
size: .
D: TRBD1
J: TRBJ2-7
length: 16
DNA: TGCGCCAGCAGTGAGGCATCCGGGACAGGAGTCTACGAGCAGTACTTC
CDR3: CASSEASGTGVYEQYF

V: TRBV20-1
size: few
D: .
J: TRBJ2-7
length: 13
DNA: TGCAGTGCTAGAGGGTCCTCACTCTACGAGCAGTACTTC
CDR3: CSARGSSLYEQYF

V: TRBV11-2
size: .
D: .
J: TRBJ2-7
length: 13
DNA: TGTGCCAGCAGCGCCGGACTACCTCACGAGCAGTACTTC
CDR3: CASSAGLPHEQYF